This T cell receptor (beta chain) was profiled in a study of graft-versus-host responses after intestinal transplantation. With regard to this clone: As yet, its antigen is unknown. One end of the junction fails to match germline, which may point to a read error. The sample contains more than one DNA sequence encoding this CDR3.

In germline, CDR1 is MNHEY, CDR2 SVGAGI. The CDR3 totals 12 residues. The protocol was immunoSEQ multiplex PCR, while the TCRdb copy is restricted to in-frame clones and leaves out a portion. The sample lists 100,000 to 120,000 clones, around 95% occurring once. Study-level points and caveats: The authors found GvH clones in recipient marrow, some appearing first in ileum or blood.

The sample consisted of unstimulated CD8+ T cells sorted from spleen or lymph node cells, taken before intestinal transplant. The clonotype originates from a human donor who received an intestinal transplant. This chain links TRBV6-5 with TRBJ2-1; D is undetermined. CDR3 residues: CASSSSDNEQFF. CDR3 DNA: TGTGCCAGTAGCTCGTCCGACAATGAGCAATTCTTC.